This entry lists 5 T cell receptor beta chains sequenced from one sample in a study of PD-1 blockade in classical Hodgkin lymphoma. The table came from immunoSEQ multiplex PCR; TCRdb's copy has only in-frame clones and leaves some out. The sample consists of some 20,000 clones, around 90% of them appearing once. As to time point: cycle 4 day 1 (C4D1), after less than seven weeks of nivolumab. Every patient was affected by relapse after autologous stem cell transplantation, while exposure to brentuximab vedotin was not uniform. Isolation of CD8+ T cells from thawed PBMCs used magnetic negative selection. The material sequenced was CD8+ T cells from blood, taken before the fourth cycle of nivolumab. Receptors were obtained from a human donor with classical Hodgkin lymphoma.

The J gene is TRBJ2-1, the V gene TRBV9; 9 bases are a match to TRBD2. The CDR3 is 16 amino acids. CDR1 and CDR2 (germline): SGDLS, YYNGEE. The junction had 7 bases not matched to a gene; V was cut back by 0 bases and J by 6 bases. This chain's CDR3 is CASSVGGGRAINEQFF. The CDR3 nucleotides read TGTGCCAGCAGCGTAGGAGGCGGGAGGGCCATCAATGAGCAGTTCTTC.

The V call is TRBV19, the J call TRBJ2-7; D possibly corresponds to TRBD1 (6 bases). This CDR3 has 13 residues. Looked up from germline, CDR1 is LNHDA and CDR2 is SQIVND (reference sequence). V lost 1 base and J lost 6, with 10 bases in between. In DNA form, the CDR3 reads TGTGCCAGTAGTATAGCCCCACAGGGCGAGCAGTACTTC. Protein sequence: CASSIAPQGEQYF.

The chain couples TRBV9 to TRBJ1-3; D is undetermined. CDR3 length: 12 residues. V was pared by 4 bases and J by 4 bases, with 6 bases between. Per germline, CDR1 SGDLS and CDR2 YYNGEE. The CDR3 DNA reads TGTGCCAGCAGCCCCGACGGAAACACCATATATTTT. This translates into CASSPDGNTIYF. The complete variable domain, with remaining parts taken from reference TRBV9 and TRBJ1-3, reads DSGVTQTPKHLITATGQRVTLRCSPRSGDLSVYWYQQSLDQGLQFLIQYYNGEERAKGNILERFSAQQFPDLHSELNLSSLELGDSALYFCASSPDGNTIYFGEGSWLTVV.

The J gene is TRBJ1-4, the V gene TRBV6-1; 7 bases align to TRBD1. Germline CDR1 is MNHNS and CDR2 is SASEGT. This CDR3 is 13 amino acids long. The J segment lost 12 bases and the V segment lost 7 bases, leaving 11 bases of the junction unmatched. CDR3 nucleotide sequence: TGTGCCAGCATCCCTCAGGGGGGGTACGAACTGTTTTTT. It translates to CASIPQGGYELFF.

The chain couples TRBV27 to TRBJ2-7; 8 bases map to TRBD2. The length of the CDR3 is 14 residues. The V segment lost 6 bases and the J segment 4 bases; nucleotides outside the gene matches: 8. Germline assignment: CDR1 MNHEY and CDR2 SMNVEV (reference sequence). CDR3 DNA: TGTGCCAGCAGAGGCGGGACTAGTTTTTACGAGCAGTACTTC. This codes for CASRGGTSFYEQYF.